A selection of T cell receptor beta chains follows, all from one sample in a study of lymphopenia after photon versus proton radiotherapy. Assay: immunoSEQ multiplex PCR; the TCRdb copy retains only in-frame clones and omits some. The table includes tens of thousands of clones, approximately 85% detected once. The sample in question was peripheral blood, obtained from a patient treated with photon-based radiotherapy. The receptors stem from a man aged 35-49 years with gastric cancer. Each CDR3 is given with its conserved first and last residue. A D gene is named only where the DNA matches it firmly. Not all rows give a size; the values are once, few, many and, for expanded clones, a class.

j_gene: TRBJ1-2; v_gene: TRBV5-4; abundance: -; d_gene: TRBD1; CDR3nt: TGTGCCAGCAGCTTTCCCACCCCAGGGGGAAGGGGTGGCTACACCTTC; CDR3aa: CASSFPTPGGRGGYTF
j_gene: TRBJ1-2; v_gene: TRBV7-2; abundance: -; d_gene: -; CDR3nt: TGTGCCAGCACCAGACGCGGAGGACCTGATGGCTACACCTTC; CDR3aa: CASTRRGGPDGYTF
j_gene: TRBJ2-2; v_gene: TRBV7-6; abundance: -; d_gene: -; CDR3nt: TGTGCCAGCAGCTTAGTAGGTGCGGGGGAGCTGTTTTTT; CDR3aa: CASSLVGAGELFF
j_gene: TRBJ1-2; v_gene: TRBV7-9; abundance: once; d_gene: TRBD1; CDR3nt: TGTGCCAGCAGCTCCGGGACAGGGGGGGTCTATGGCTACACCTTC; CDR3aa: CASSSGTGGVYGYTF
j_gene: TRBJ1-5; v_gene: TRBV4-2; abundance: -; d_gene: -; CDR3nt: TGTGCCAGCAGCCGCGGCGGGGAGGGGAATCAGCCCCAGCATTTT; CDR3aa: CASSRGGEGNQPQHF
j_gene: TRBJ2-4; v_gene: TRBV7-2; abundance: -; d_gene: TRBD1; CDR3nt: TGTGCCAGCAGCTTACTGGACAGGGGGCGCAGGGAGTCCAAAAACATTCAGTACTTC; CDR3aa: CASSLLDRGRRESKNIQYF
j_gene: TRBJ1-2; v_gene: TRBV6-5; abundance: -; d_gene: -; CDR3nt: TGTGCCAGCAGGCAATCGAACTATGGCTACACCTTC; CDR3aa: CASRQSNYGYTF
j_gene: TRBJ1-1; v_gene: TRBV30; abundance: -; d_gene: TRBD1; CDR3nt: TGTGCCTGGACCCCGGGACAGGGAACGAACACTGAAGCTTTCTTT; CDR3aa: CAWTPGQGTNTEAFF
j_gene: TRBJ2-7; v_gene: TRBV18; abundance: -; d_gene: TRBD1; CDR3nt: TGTGCCAGCTCACCCGCCTTCGGACAGGGAGACTGGGAGCAGTACTTC; CDR3aa: CASSPAFGQGDWEQYF
j_gene: TRBJ2-7; v_gene: TRBV14; abundance: few; d_gene: -; CDR3nt: TGTGCCAGCAGCCAACCCAGTAGCTACGAGCAGTACTTC; CDR3aa: CASSQPSSYEQYF
j_gene: TRBJ2-7; v_gene: TRBV14; abundance: few; d_gene: -; CDR3nt: TGTGCCAGCAGCCAAGACTCAGTTACTTACTACGAGCAGTACTTC; CDR3aa: CASSQDSVTYYEQYF
j_gene: TRBJ1-5; v_gene: TRBV5-1; abundance: -; d_gene: -; CDR3nt: TGCGCCAGCAGCTTGGGCCAGGGATACAATCAGCCCCAGCATTTT; CDR3aa: CASSLGQGYNQPQHF
j_gene: TRBJ1-1; v_gene: TRBV19; abundance: -; d_gene: -; CDR3nt: TGTGCCAGTAGTATACATATTGAAGCTTTCTTT; CDR3aa: CASSIHIEAFF
j_gene: TRBJ2-5; v_gene: TRBV18; abundance: -; d_gene: -; CDR3nt: TGTGCCAGCTCACCACCGAGTACCTTGGAAGAGACCCAGTACTTC; CDR3aa: CASSPPSTLEETQYF
j_gene: TRBJ1-1; v_gene: TRBV7-2; abundance: -; d_gene: -; CDR3nt: TGTGCCAGCAGCTTAGGTCGGGGCGCTGAAGCTTTCTTT; CDR3aa: CASSLGRGAEAFF
j_gene: TRBJ2-5; v_gene: TRBV7-6; abundance: -; d_gene: -; CDR3nt: TGTGCCAGCAGCTTATGGGCTAGCGAGTCTGGGGAGACCCAGTACTTC; CDR3aa: CASSLWASESGETQYF
j_gene: TRBJ2-7; v_gene: TRBV7-9; abundance: -; d_gene: -; CDR3nt: TGTGCCAGCAGCTTACGACAGCACCCCTACGAGCAGTACTTC; CDR3aa: CASSLRQHPYEQYF
j_gene: TRBJ2-1; v_gene: TRBV7-6; abundance: -; d_gene: TRBD1; CDR3nt: TGTGCCAGCAGCCTGCCCGGGACAGGGGTGAATGAGCAGTTCTTC; CDR3aa: CASSLPGTGVNEQFF
j_gene: TRBJ1-5; v_gene: TRBV19; abundance: -; d_gene: TRBD1; CDR3nt: TGTGCCAGTAGTATCTTTGGGGCGACAGGGGGCAATCAGCCCCAGCATTTT; CDR3aa: CASSIFGATGGNQPQHF
j_gene: TRBJ2-7; v_gene: TRBV4-1; abundance: -; d_gene: -; CDR3nt: TGCGCCAGCAGCACCACAATCGCCTACGAGCAGTACTTC; CDR3aa: CASSTTIAYEQYF
j_gene: TRBJ1-1; v_gene: TRBV7-6; abundance: -; d_gene: -; CDR3nt: TGTGCCAGCAGCTTGGGGACGCTAGTGAACACTGAAGCTTTCTTT; CDR3aa: CASSLGTLVNTEAFF
j_gene: TRBJ1-3; v_gene: TRBV21-1; abundance: -; d_gene: -; CDR3nt: TGTGCCAGCAGAGGGACAGGGGAACCTGGAAACACCATATATTTT; CDR3aa: CASRGTGEPGNTIYF
j_gene: TRBJ1-1; v_gene: TRBV29-1; abundance: -; d_gene: -; CDR3nt: TGCAGCGTTGGGGTTGGTAGGGGTGGCACTGAAGCTTTCTTT; CDR3aa: CSVGVGRGGTEAFF
j_gene: TRBJ2-1; v_gene: TRBV4-1; abundance: -; d_gene: TRBD2; CDR3nt: TGCGCCAGCTATAGACTAGCGGGGGGGCCGATATCCTACAATGAGCAGTTCTTC; CDR3aa: CASYRLAGGPISYNEQFF
j_gene: TRBJ2-3; v_gene: TRBV13; abundance: -; d_gene: TRBD2; CDR3nt: TGTGCCAGCAGCTTAGCGGGGGGGAGCACAGATACGCAGTATTTT; CDR3aa: CASSLAGGSTDTQYF
j_gene: TRBJ2-5; v_gene: TRBV9; abundance: -; d_gene: -; CDR3nt: TGTGCCAGCAGCGTAGCCACAGGGACGGAGACCCAGTACTTC; CDR3aa: CASSVATGTETQYF
j_gene: TRBJ2-3; v_gene: TRBV11-2; abundance: -; d_gene: -; CDR3nt: TGTGCCAGCAGCTCTACAGGAATTCCTAGCACAGATACGCAGTATTTT; CDR3aa: CASSSTGIPSTDTQYF
j_gene: TRBJ2-5; v_gene: TRBV4-2; abundance: -; d_gene: -; CDR3nt: TGTGCCAGCTCCCGGGGTAGCGGAGCGACCCAGTACTTC; CDR3aa: CASSRGSGATQYF
j_gene: TRBJ2-2; v_gene: TRBV29-1; abundance: -; d_gene: -; CDR3nt: TGCAGCGCATGGCGGGGGCGGAACACCGGGGAGCTGTTTTTT; CDR3aa: CSAWRGRNTGELFF
j_gene: TRBJ2-7; v_gene: TRBV7-9; abundance: once; d_gene: -; CDR3nt: TGTGCCAGCAGCTTCCGCGGGGAGCAGTACTTC; CDR3aa: CASSFRGEQYF
j_gene: TRBJ1-2; v_gene: TRBV7-8; abundance: -; d_gene: -; CDR3nt: TGTGCCAGCAGCTTAGGGACAGCCTTGGGCTATGGCTACACCTTC; CDR3aa: CASSLGTALGYGYTF
j_gene: TRBJ1-1; v_gene: TRBV7-9; abundance: -; d_gene: -; CDR3nt: TGTGCCAGCAGCTTACTGCCGATTGGGGGGGCCGCGCTCTCTGAAGCTTTCTTT; CDR3aa: CASSLLPIGGAALSEAFF
j_gene: TRBJ2-7; v_gene: TRBV4-3; abundance: few; d_gene: -; CDR3nt: TGCGCCAGCAGCCAAGATGGGAAGGCCGAGCAGTACTTC; CDR3aa: CASSQDGKAEQYF
j_gene: TRBJ1-1; v_gene: TRBV5-1; abundance: -; d_gene: TRBD1; CDR3nt: TGCGCCAGCAGCCCTGGGACAGGGAACACTGAAGCTTTCTTT; CDR3aa: CASSPGTGNTEAFF
j_gene: TRBJ2-7; v_gene: TRBV7-8; abundance: -; d_gene: -; CDR3nt: TGTGCCAGCAGCCTCGGGACCTACGAGCAGTACTTC; CDR3aa: CASSLGTYEQYF
j_gene: TRBJ2-3; v_gene: TRBV6-4; abundance: -; d_gene: TRBD2; CDR3nt: TGTGCCAGCAGTGATTTAGCGGGGGCACTCACAGATACGCAGTATTTT; CDR3aa: CASSDLAGALTDTQYF
j_gene: TRBJ2-7; v_gene: TRBV11-2; abundance: -; d_gene: -; CDR3nt: TGTGCCAGCAGCCAGGGTGTGGGAGAGCAGTACTTC; CDR3aa: CASSQGVGEQYF
j_gene: TRBJ2-7; v_gene: TRBV6-4; abundance: few; d_gene: -; CDR3nt: TGTGCCAGCGACACACCTGACGGCGAGCAGTACTTC; CDR3aa: CASDTPDGEQYF